The 26 T cell receptor beta chains presented below share a single source sample, sequenced in a study of early T cells in non-severe SARS-CoV-2 infection (TCRdb year 2021). Receptor amplification or capture employed 5' RACE. Sequencing took place on a NextSeq 500. The raw public reads went through TCRdb reprocessing: fastp at Q25, MiXCR clone calling, in-frame beta chains kept. Every distinct CDR3 protein forms one entry, paired with its most common genes and DNA. This sample lists roughly 53,000 distinct CDR3 sequences; approximately 9.7% were detected once. The leading ten clones occupy more than 20% of the sample. The specimen sequenced was whole blood. Receptors originate from an adult who was a healthcare worker with PCR-confirmed SARS-CoV-2 infection or an uninfected control (not recorded which).

Points on this clonotype: This may be a read error, as it is one base from a much larger clone. J is TRBJ2-1 and V is TRBV3-1; the D gene could be TRBD1 or TRBD2 (5 bases each). The CDR3 totals 13 residues. Per germline, CDR1 LGHDT and CDR2 YNNKEL (reference sequence). CDR3 coding DNA: TGTCCCAGCAGCCAAGGCCATGAGGGGGAGCAGTTCTTC. Protein: CPSSQGHEGEQFF.

At least ten counts were recorded for this clonotype. The rearrangement uses TRBV5-1 and TRBJ1-1; D is possibly TRBD1 (6 bases). Germline V gives CDR1 SGHRS, CDR2 YFSETQ. This CDR3 comprises 16 residues. Trimming took off 1 base at V and 4 bases at J, with 17 bases between the two ends. DNA of the CDR3: TGCGCCAGCAGCTTGTCCGTGGACAGCTCGGGCACTGAAGCTTTCTTT. Its protein product is CASSLSVDSSGTEAFF.

The table lists this clonotype with a count of one. J is TRBJ1-2 and V is TRBV11-2; 8 bases agree with TRBD1. CDR1 SGHAT and CDR2 FQNNGV come from the germline V gene. J gave up 0 bases and V 5 bases, and 8 bases lay outside the gene matches. The CDR3 consists of 16 residues. The DNA for the CDR3 is TGTGCCAGCAGCCCGGGACAGGCTTATTCTAACTATGGCTACACCTTC. Amino acid sequence: CASSPGQAYSNYGYTF. Full variable domain (remainder filled in from reference TRBV11-2 and TRBJ1-2): EAGVAQSPRYKIIEKRQSVAFWCNPISGHATLYWYQQILGQGPKLLIQFQNNGVVDDSQLPKDRFSAERLKGVDSTLKIQPAKLEDSAVYLCASSPGQAYSNYGYTFGSGTRLTVV.

This clonotype was recorded many times. This rearrangement joins TRBV29-1 to TRBJ2-1; D unresolved. The CDR3 is 14 residues long. V was trimmed by 3 bases and J by 6 bases, leaving 15 bases between them. Germline lookup yields CDR1 SQVTM and CDR2 ANQGSEA. The CDR3 loop is CSVDPESSANEQFF. CDR3 DNA: TGCAGCGTTGATCCGGAGTCGTCGGCCAATGAGCAGTTCTTC.

This clonotype was recorded at least ten times. The chain is built from TRBV4-1 and TRBJ1-2, with TRBD1 matching 7 bases. The V segment lost 1 base and the J segment 6 bases; nucleotides outside the gene matches: 5. The CDR3 has 14 residues. Germline CDR1 reads MGHRA; CDR2 reads YSYEKL. The CDR3: CASSQGTGNDGYTF. Written as DNA, the CDR3 is TGCGCCAGCAGCCAAGGGACAGGCAACGATGGCTACACCTTC.

The chain couples TRBV18 to TRBJ2-7, with D hard to call. CDR1 and CDR2 from the germline V gene are KGHSH and LQKENI. With 4 bases removed from V and 8 bases from J, the gap between germline ends came to 9 bases. There are 11 residues in the CDR3. The CDR3 is CASSREGKQYF. CDR3 coding DNA: TGTGCCAGCTCACGGGAAGGGAAGCAGTACTTC.

V usage is TRBV20-1 and J usage is TRBJ2-5, with D perhaps matching TRBD1 or TRBD2 (6 bases each). CDR1 and CDR2 from the germline V gene are DFQATT and SNEGSKA (reference sequence). The CDR3 totals 13 residues. V was clipped by 3 bases and J by 2 bases, with 10 bases between them. CDR3 nucleotides: TGCAGTGCTAGCCCGGGGGCACAAGAGACCCAGTACTTC. Protein: CSASPGAQETQYF.

This clonotype was seen ten or more times. This chain links TRBV7-9 with TRBJ2-5; 12 bases fit TRBD2. Germline V gives CDR1 SEHNR, CDR2 FQNEAQ (reference sequence). The CDR3 is 16 residues long. After removal of 4 bases from V and 1 base from J, the junction contained 4 bases not matched to a gene. DNA of the CDR3: TGTGCCAGCAGCTCCGGACTAGCGGGACCCCAAGAGACCCAGTACTTC. Its translation is CASSSGLAGPQETQYF.

This clonotype was counted only a few times. The chain carries TRBV5-1 and TRBJ1-6; D unclear. Trimming removed 1 base at V and 8 bases at J, with 7 bases between. CDR3 length: 13 amino acids. The germline CDR1 and CDR2 sequences are SGHRS and YFSETQ. This CDR3 reads CASSLLQDSPLHF. CDR3 in DNA: TGCGCCAGCAGCTTGCTTCAGGATTCACCCCTCCACTTT.

The rearrangement links TRBV19 to TRBJ2-7, with D possibly being TRBD1 (6 bases). This CDR3 has 16 residues. The ends were cut back, 6 bases at V and 3 bases at J, with 21 bases in the middle. The germline CDR1 and CDR2 sequences are LNHDA and SQIVND (reference sequence). Written as DNA, the CDR3 is TGTGCCAGTAGCCAGAACCGGGACATCGGATACTACGAGCAGTACTTC. It translates to CASSQNRDIGYYEQYF.

This clonotype was detected many times. The CDR3 nucleotides read TGTGCCAGCAGCGTATCCAATTTGAACACTGAAGCTTTCTTT. Its translation is CASSVSNLNTEAFF. This chain connects TRBV9 to TRBJ1-1; D gene uncertain. CDR1 and CDR2 from the germline V gene are SGDLS and YYNGEE. The CDR3 loop spans 14 amino acids. The V end lost 1 base, the J end lost 0 bases, and 7 bases lay between the germline ends.

The chain links TRBV29-1 to TRBJ2-7, with 7 bases fitting TRBD1. This CDR3 is built from 12 residues. After removal of 6 bases from V and 4 bases from J, the junction contained 6 bases not matched to a gene. CDR1 and CDR2 from the germline V gene are SQVTM and ANQGSEA. The CDR3 coding sequence is TGCAGCGTGGGACAGCCGGGGTACGAGCAGTACTTC. Encoded protein: CSVGQPGYEQYF.

The chain couples TRBV12-3 or TRBV12-4 to TRBJ1-2; the D is unclear. The germline V and J ends were trimmed by 3 bases and 8 bases, with 10 bases remaining between them. This CDR3 spans 12 amino acids. The CDR3 protein is CASSFAPRGYTF. Here the CDR3 DNA reads TGTGCCAGCAGTTTTGCCCCGAGGGGCTACACCTTC.

The chain employs TRBV5-1 and TRBJ1-3; maybe TRBD1 (5 bases). CDR1 and CDR2 (germline): SGHRS, YFSETQ. This CDR3 comprises 17 residues. V was pared by 0 bases and J by 9 bases, with 22 bases between. CDR3 DNA: TGCGCCAGCAGCTTGGCCACGACAGCTACCTACGCCAGCACCATATATTTT. Its translation: CASSLATTATYASTIYF. Full variable domain (outside the CDR3, taken from reference TRBV5-1 and TRBJ1-3): KAGVTQTPRYLIKTRGQQVTLSCSPISGHRSVSWYQQTPGQGLQFLFEYFSETQRNKGNFPGRFSGRQFSNSRSEMNVSTLELGDSALYLCASSLATTATYASTIYFGEGSWLTVV.

This clonotype has more than one count but fewer than ten. This chain connects TRBV6-5 to TRBJ2-6, with D unresolved. V gave up 5 bases and J gave up 0 bases, with 8 bases separating them. The CDR3 is 15 residues long. The germline V gene has CDR1 MNHEY and CDR2 SVGAGI. As DNA, the CDR3 is TGTGCCAGCAGTCCCGTCTACTCTGGGGCCAACGTCCTGACTTTC. Protein sequence: CASSPVYSGANVLTF.

This clonotype was recorded many times. The chain recombines TRBV10-3 with TRBJ2-7; TRBD2 matches 10 bases. Germline-derived CDR1 and CDR2 are ENHRY and SYGVKD. CDR3 length: 17 residues. Trimming removed 2 bases from V and 0 bases from J; junction bases left unmatched: 7. CDR3 residues: CAISEPAGLANSYEQYF. DNA for the CDR3: TGTGCCATCAGTGAGCCTGCGGGACTAGCGAACTCCTACGAGCAGTACTTC.

This clonotype was seen a handful of times. The chain recombines TRBV7-3 with TRBJ2-2; 10 nucleotides match TRBD2. Per the germline V gene, CDR1 is SGHTA and CDR2 is FQGTGA. This CDR3 region has 17 residues. V dropped 2 bases and J dropped 2; count of bases not matched to a gene: 5. Written as DNA, the CDR3 is TGTGCCAGCAGCTTACCTAGCGGGGGCCTAAACACCGGGGAGCTGTTTTTT. Amino acid sequence: CASSLPSGGLNTGELFF.

The gene calls are TRBV7-8 and TRBJ2-1; D unclear. The CDR3 spans 17 residues. From germline, CDR1 is SGHVS and CDR2 FQNEAQ. V was shortened by 1 base and J by 1 base, with 14 bases between the two germline ends. The CDR3 DNA reads as TGTGCCAGCAGCTTAGGGTCCCAACCCAGATCCTACAATGAGCAGTTCTTC. The encoded protein is CASSLGSQPRSYNEQFF.

The V call is TRBV9, the J call TRBJ1-1; D uncertain. The CDR3 runs 13 residues. V was clipped by 2 bases and J by 7 bases, with 12 bases between them. Germline V gives CDR1 SGDLS, CDR2 YYNGEE. The CDR3 loop is CASSVPGRSEAFF. For the CDR3, the DNA is TGTGCCAGCAGCGTCCCTGGACGGAGTGAAGCTTTCTTT.

In this sample, this clonotype turned up once. CDR3 sequence: CASSGTAGYPYEQYF. The CDR3 nucleotides are TGTGCCAGCAGTGGGACAGCGGGGTATCCCTACGAGCAGTACTTC. The chain links TRBV25-1 to TRBJ2-7, with D perhaps TRBD2 (7 bases). Per the germline V gene, CDR1 is MGHDK and CDR2 is SYGVNS. The CDR3 runs to 15 residues. V was pared by 4 bases and J by 2 bases, with 15 bases between.

The V and J genes are TRBV29-1 and TRBJ2-3; D is tentatively TRBD1 or TRBD2 (5 bases each). With 6 bases removed from V and 8 bases from J, the gap between germline ends came to 12 bases. Germline-derived CDR1 and CDR2 are SQVTM and ANQGSEA. The CDR3 runs 11 residues. CDR3 coding DNA: TGCAGCGTCCTGTCGGGGCGTACGCAGTATTTT. It is translated as CSVLSGRTQYF.

At least ten counts were recorded for this clonotype. This rearrangement joins TRBV12-3 or TRBV12-4 to TRBJ1-6; D call uncertain. Between the trimmed V and J ends, which lost 4 bases and 6 bases, there was a span of 4 bases. This CDR3 region has 12 residues. CDR3 protein: CASSSVNSPLHF. DNA for the CDR3: TGTGCCAGCAGTTCCGTTAATTCACCCCTCCACTTT.

The chain uses TRBV12-3 or TRBV12-4 and TRBJ1-4; D is unclear. The length of the CDR3 is 12 residues. V lost 1 base, J lost 8 bases, and 5 bases lay in between. The CDR3 DNA reads as TGTGCCAGCAGTTTAGGTTTAGAAAAACTGTTTTTT. Residues: CASSLGLEKLFF.

This clonotype has ten or more counts. This chain uses TRBV4-2 with TRBJ2-3; 7 bases agree with TRBD1. V lost 3 bases to trimming and J lost 1 base; unmatched junction nucleotides: 10. Per the germline V gene, CDR1 is LGHNA and CDR2 is YNFKEQ. The CDR3 is 17 residues long. The chain's CDR3 is CASSQRGDRAGTDTQYF. DNA of the CDR3: TGTGCCAGCAGCCAGCGCGGAGACAGGGCTGGCACAGATACGCAGTATTTT.

This clonotype was found many times. V and J are TRBV5-6 and TRBJ1-4, with 9 bases that match TRBD1. Germline CDR1 reads SGHDT; CDR2 reads YYEEEE. The V and J ends lost 4 bases and 15 bases, in that order; junction bases with no gene match: 7. This CDR3 is built from 12 residues. CDR3 protein: CASSRPGQGLFF. CDR3 nucleotides: TGTGCCAGCAGCCGACCGGGACAGGGCTTGTTTTTT. Looking up the rest from reference TRBV5-6 and TRBJ1-4 gives the full variable domain: DAGVTQSPTHLIKTRGQQVTLRCSPKSGHDTVSWYQQALGQGPQFIFQYYEEEERQRGNFPDRFSGHQFPNYSSELNVNALLLGDSALYLCASSRPGQGLFFGSGTQLSVL.

The chain has TRBV19 and TRBJ2-6, with 8 bases matching TRBD1. Germline V CDR1 and CDR2: LNHDA, SQIVND (reference sequence). The CDR3 spans 18 residues. J lost 4 bases, V lost 6 bases, and 14 bases had no gene match. Here the CDR3 DNA reads TGTGCCAGTAGGGAGGAAGACAGGGGCTCGAAAGGGGCCAACGTCCTGACTTTC. It yields the protein CASREEDRGSKGANVLTF.